A selection of T cell receptor beta chains follows, all from one sample in a study of CD8 T cells in ankylosing spondylitis. TCRdb processed the 5' RACE reads anew with MiXCR; each CDR3 protein has one entry. This table has roughly 440,000 distinct CDR3 sequences, over 15% appearing once. Sequences were obtained from blood, either unsorted or a sorted T cell fraction (not recorded which). The source of these receptors is a male donor with ankylosing spondylitis. The CDR3 runs from the conserved cysteine through the conserved F or W. Each record gives: D gene, J gene, clone size, V gene, CDR3 DNA, CDR3 protein. D genes are given only for firm matches. Clone size is not always given. Where it is, it says once, few, many or a class for expanded clones.

TRBD1,TRBJ2-7,NA,TRBV12-3/TRBV12-4,TGTGCCAGCAGTCCGGACAGGGGTTTGGGGGCCTACGAGCAGTACTTC,CASSPDRGLGAYEQYF
TRBD1,TRBJ2-7,NA,TRBV20-1,TGCAGTGCTAGAAGGAGACAGGGTATCTACGAGCAGTACTTC,CSARRRQGIYEQYF
NA,TRBJ1-1,NA,TRBV5-6,TGTGCCAGCAGACCAGTCCCGGGACACCCTGAAGCTTTCTTT,CASRPVPGHPEAFF
NA,TRBJ2-5,NA,TRBV7-2,TGTGCCAGCAGCTTCGGTCGGGGGAGCTACCAAGAGACCCAGTACTTC,CASSFGRGSYQETQYF
NA,TRBJ1-5,few,TRBV20-1,TGCAGTGCTATACTCTGGGGCGCCAATCAGCCCCAGCATTTT,CSAILWGANQPQHF
NA,TRBJ2-3,NA,TRBV20-1,TGCAGTGCTAGAGTAGGGGGGGCGGGGACAGATACGCAGTATTTT,CSARVGGAGTDTQYF
NA,TRBJ2-3,NA,TRBV15,TGTGCCACCAGCAGAGGGGGTACCACAGATACGCAGTATTTT,CATSRGGTTDTQYF
NA,TRBJ2-2,few,TRBV6-1,TGTGCCAGCAGCGGGCGTATAAGGACCGGGGAGCTGTTTTTT,CASSGRIRTGELFF
TRBD2,TRBJ2-1,few,TRBV9,TGTGCCAGCAGCGTAGACCATAGTAGCCTTCTAGCGGGGGATCATTACGGTGAGCAGTTCTTC,CASSVDHSSLLAGDHYGEQFF
NA,TRBJ1-5,many,TRBV12-3/TRBV12-4,TGTGCCAGCAGTTCTCGGACAGCCCGACTCAGCAATCAGCCCCAGCATTTT,CASSSRTARLSNQPQHF
TRBD2,TRBJ2-1,few,TRBV4-3,TGCGCCAGCAGCCAAGGTCCTGGGCGGGGGTACAATGAGCAGTTCTTC,CASSQGPGRGYNEQFF
TRBD1,TRBJ1-4,NA,TRBV20-1,TGCAGTGTCGCGACAGGGCCTAATGAAAAACTGTTTTTT,CSVATGPNEKLFF
NA,TRBJ1-2,NA,TRBV20-1,TGCAGTGCCAAAGCGGCAGGTGATAACTATGGCTACACCTTC,CSAKAAGDNYGYTF
NA,TRBJ2-5,many,TRBV7-9,TGTGCCAGCAGCCCGACGACTAGGGTCCAAGAGACCCAGTACTTC,CASSPTTRVQETQYF
TRBD2,TRBJ2-3,once,TRBV3-1,TGTGCCAGCAGCAGTCGCGGGAGGACCACAGATACGCAGTATTTT,CASSSRGRTTDTQYF
TRBD2,TRBJ2-2,few,TRBV5-1,TGCGCCAGCAGCTTGGAACTAGCGGGGGGAACCGGGGAGCTGTTTTTT,CASSLELAGGTGELFF
NA,TRBJ1-1,many,TRBV2,TGTGCCAGCAGTGAATTGGTGGTGCACACTGAAGCTTTCTTT,CASSELVVHTEAFF
NA,TRBJ2-7,NA,TRBV6-5,TGTGCCAGCAGTTACGGACACCAAAAAACCTACGAGCAGTACTTC,CASSYGHQKTYEQYF
NA,TRBJ1-4,few,TRBV7-2,TGTGCCAGCAGCTTCTCCGGGACGGGGAATGAAAAACTGTTTTTT,CASSFSGTGNEKLFF
TRBD1,TRBJ1-2,few,TRBV10-3,TGTGCCATCAGGGAGGACAGGGACAGCTATGGCTACACCTTC,CAIREDRDSYGYTF
NA,TRBJ1-1,many,TRBV7-2,TGTGCCAGCACCACCTACCCCGGACAGAACACTGAAGCTTTCTTT,CASTTYPGQNTEAFF
NA,TRBJ1-6,NA,TRBV11-2,TGTGCCAGTAGCCTGATCGTCGGGGGTTCACCCCTCCACTTT,CASSLIVGGSPLHF
TRBD2,TRBJ2-1,few,TRBV5-1,TGCGCCAGCAGCTCTCCCGGGACTAGCGGGCCCAATGAGCAGTTCTTC,CASSSPGTSGPNEQFF
TRBD1,TRBJ2-7,NA,TRBV10-3,TGTGCCATCAGGAATCCCGGGACAGGGGGCTACGAGCAGTACTTC,CAIRNPGTGGYEQYF
NA,TRBJ2-3,NA,TRBV3-1,TGTGCCAGCAGCCAGGTCCTTGGGGATACGCAGTATTTT,CASSQVLGDTQYF
NA,TRBJ1-5,many,TRBV28,TGTGCCAGCAGTTTACCTGGGACGCCGGACGGTCAGCCCCAGCATTTT,CASSLPGTPDGQPQHF
NA,TRBJ1-3,NA,TRBV12-3/TRBV12-4,TGTGCCAGCAGCCCATCACCCATTAGGGTATCGGGAAACACCATATATTTT,CASSPSPIRVSGNTIYF
NA,TRBJ1-2,few,TRBV21-1,TGTGCCAGCAGCAACCCACAGGGAACGTACTATGGCTACACCTTC,CASSNPQGTYYGYTF
TRBD2,TRBJ2-1,NA,TRBV6-1,TGTGCCAGCAGTGAATCCCTAGCGGGAGTCGGGGAGCAGTTCTTC,CASSESLAGVGEQFF
TRBD1,TRBJ2-1,NA,TRBV5-1,TGCGCCAGCAGCGGGGACAGGGCCAATGAGCAGTTCTTC,CASSGDRANEQFF
NA,TRBJ1-1,few,TRBV7-9,TGTGCCAGCAGCTTATTTCAGAACACTGAAGCTTTCTTT,CASSLFQNTEAFF
TRBD2,TRBJ2-7,few,TRBV4-3,TGCGCCAGCAGCCAAGATACCCTAGCGGGAGCCAGATACGAGCAGTACTTC,CASSQDTLAGARYEQYF
TRBD1,TRBJ1-2,few,TRBV20-1,TGCAGTGCTAGTCTGGACAGGGGTTATGGCTACACCTTC,CSASLDRGYGYTF
NA,TRBJ1-5,NA,TRBV20-1,TGCAGTGCTATGGAGGGAGGTCAGCCCCAGCATTTT,CSAMEGGQPQHF
NA,TRBJ2-5,NA,TRBV20-1,TGCAGTGCTCCCACGCGAGTGGTGGGGGAGACCCAGTACTTC,CSAPTRVVGETQYF
NA,TRBJ2-3,few,TRBV27,TGTGCCAGCAGTTTTTTGGGACCCAGCACAGATACGCAGTATTTT,CASSFLGPSTDTQYF
TRBD2,TRBJ2-2,NA,TRBV7-8,TGTGCCAGCAGCCCGATGGGGAGGGTCAATTTCGGGGAGCTGTTTTTT,CASSPMGRVNFGELFF
NA,TRBJ1-3,NA,TRBV10-3,TGTGCCATCAGGGCGGACAGACTCGCTGGAAACACCATATATTTT,CAIRADRLAGNTIYF
NA,TRBJ2-4,few,TRBV6-2/TRBV6-3,TGTGCCAGCAGCACAGGGAGCTTAGCCAAAAACATTCAGTACTTC,CASSTGSLAKNIQYF
TRBD1,TRBJ2-7,few,TRBV5-1,TGCGCCAGCAGCTTCCCCGGACAGGGTTTAAACCACGAGCAGTACTTC,CASSFPGQGLNHEQYF
NA,TRBJ2-7,many,TRBV5-1,TGCGCCAGCAGCCCCGGGGCCCTCTCCTACGAGCAGTACTTC,CASSPGALSYEQYF
NA,TRBJ1-2,NA,TRBV29-1,TGCAGCGTTGTTGGTTTAGGGGCGGCGAACGGCTACACCTTC,CSVVGLGAANGYTF
NA,TRBJ2-1,NA,TRBV24-1,TGTGCCACCAGTGATTTAGGGACAAAGGACAATGAGCAGTTCTTC,CATSDLGTKDNEQFF
NA,TRBJ1-1,NA,TRBV20-1,TGCAGTGCTAGAGATTACAAGGGGTTGAAAACTGAAGCTTTCTTT,CSARDYKGLKTEAFF
TRBD2,TRBJ2-7,few,TRBV2,TGTGCCAGCCTCGAGCGGGAGGTGGGGGAGGAGCAGTACTTC,CASLEREVGEEQYF